This note documents a single T cell receptor beta chain sequence. These data come from a study of blood T cell repertoires in COVID-19. Study in general: In each case, the material was cDNA or gDNA derived from T cells, B-cell-depleted T cells, or PBMCs.

Participants were aged about 18 to 100 years from 20 to 30 US areas. Two negative PCRs, clearance, or symptom resolution characterized the recovered Cohort 3 donors. Losses at the gene ends were 6 bases for V and 8 bases for J; bases not matched to a gene: 6. The germline V gene has CDR1 LNHDA and CDR2 SQIVND (reference sequence). This CDR3 spans 13 amino acids. The method was immunoSEQ multiplex PCR; TCRdb's version includes in-frame clones alone and lacks a portion of them. Of about 470,000 clones listed, around 87% are singletons. The origin of this receptor is a woman aged 18-29 years who had recovered from COVID-19. The V gene is TRBV19, the J gene TRBJ2-2; TRBD1 aligns across 7 bases. Sequencing input: PBMCs or T cells enriched from blood (not recorded which). CDR3: CASSRDSWGELFF. Here the CDR3 DNA reads TGTGCCAGTAGCCGGGACAGCTGGGGGGAGCTGTTTTTT.